A single sample gave rise to the 12 T cell receptor beta chains below, sequenced in a study of regulatory T cells in long-lasting Graves disease. CDR3 regions were amplified by Arm-PCR using iRepertoire HTBI primers to build TCR beta libraries. TCRdb reprocessed the multiplex PCR reads with MiXCR, giving one entry per CDR3 protein. In the table there are roughly 220,000 distinct CDR3 sequences, around 17% of which are singletons. Time point here: newly diagnosed GD, antithyroid drugs for less than 3 months. RNA isolated from PBMCs was used to make the TCR library. The sequencing used peripheral blood mononuclear cells (PBMCs), collected at new diagnosis, from a patient treated with antithyroid drugs. Source of these receptors: a female donor with Graves disease.

V usage is TRBV11-2 and J usage is TRBJ2-3; D perhaps matches TRBD1 (5 bases). The germline V and J ends were trimmed by 0 bases and 1 base, with 11 bases remaining between them. CDR1 and CDR2 from the germline V gene are SGHAT and FQNNGV. The CDR3 sequence is 16 residues long. The CDR3 reads CASSLDGQGGTDTQYF. As DNA, the CDR3 is TGTGCCAGCAGCTTAGATGGGCAGGGTGGCACAGATACGCAGTATTTT.

This chain links TRBV11-2 with TRBJ2-5; 9 bases are shared with TRBD1. The germline gives CDR1 SGHAT, CDR2 FQNNGV. The CDR3 runs 15 residues. V lost 3 bases and J lost 4; bases outside the gene matches: 6. The CDR3 DNA is TGTGCCAGCAGCTTGGTAGGGACAGGGCGAGAGACCCAGTACTTC. Translation: CASSLVGTGRETQYF.

This clonotype occurred many times. The chain links TRBV12-3 or TRBV12-4 to TRBJ2-5, with 9 bases matching TRBD1. J gave up 5 bases and V 3 bases, and 7 bases lay outside the gene matches. The CDR3 length is 15 residues. The CDR3 DNA reads as TGTGCCAGCAGTTTTTCGGGACAGGGAGTGGAGACCCAGTACTTC. It is translated as CASSFSGQGVETQYF.

The chain employs TRBV10-2 and TRBJ2-5, with D perhaps matching TRBD1 (5 bases). Germline V gene sequence: CDR1 WSHSY, CDR2 SAAADI. The length of the CDR3 is 15 residues. V lost 6 bases and J lost 1, with 15 bases in between. CDR3 DNA: TGCGCCAGCAGACACATACTCCAGGGCCAAGAGACCCAGTACTTC. It yields the protein CASRHILQGQETQYF.

This clonotype has ten or more counts. This rearrangement joins TRBV20-1 to TRBJ2-1, with 14 nucleotides matching TRBD2. There are 16 residues in the CDR3. CDR1 and CDR2 from the germline V gene are DFQATT and SNEGSKA (reference sequence). J gave up 10 bases and V 0 bases, and 8 bases lay outside the gene matches. This CDR3 reads CSARDATSGGEGEQFF. The CDR3 coding sequence is TGCAGTGCTAGAGATGCGACTAGCGGGGGGGAAGGGGAGCAGTTCTTC.

The chain uses TRBV9 and TRBJ1-1, with 8 bases aligning to TRBD1. Germline V gene lookup returns CDR1 SGDLS and CDR2 YYNGEE. J gave up 3 bases and V 0 bases, and 1 base lay outside the gene matches. The CDR3 is 14 amino acids. The CDR3 nucleotides are TGTGCCAGCAGCGTAGTGGACAGGGACACTGAAGCTTTCTTT. It specifies CASSVVDRDTEAFF.

The J gene is TRBJ2-1, the V gene TRBV12-3 or TRBV12-4, with TRBD1 identical over 9 bases. The CDR3 is 15 residues long. The J segment lost 2 bases and the V segment lost 6 bases, leaving 5 bases of the junction unmatched. In DNA form, the CDR3 reads TGTGCCAGCAGACCGACAGGGGGAGCCTACAATGAGCAGTTCTTC. It encodes CASRPTGGAYNEQFF.

This clonotype appeared many times. The chain employs TRBV10-3 and TRBJ1-2; D is undetermined. In germline, CDR1 is ENHRY, CDR2 SYGVKD. This CDR3 comprises 12 residues. Trimming stripped 7 bases from V and 4 bases from J, with 10 bases between. CDR3 DNA sequence: TGTGCCATCAAATCACACCTCTATGGCTACACCTTC. As protein: CAIKSHLYGYTF.

This clonotype was observed a few times. This chain uses TRBV20-1 with TRBJ2-7; 7 nucleotides line up with TRBD1. Germline trimming cut 6 bases from V and 7 bases from J; bases unmatched to any gene: 6. There are 11 residues in the CDR3. Germline CDR1 and CDR2: DFQATT and SNEGSKA (reference sequence). Written as DNA, the CDR3 is TGCAGTGCGGGACAGTTCACGGAGCAGTACTTC. Translating it yields CSAGQFTEQYF.

This clonotype was counted ten times or more. The V and J genes are TRBV3-1 and TRBJ1-2; D unresolved. CDR3 length: 13 residues. The germline CDR1 and CDR2 sequences are LGHDT and YNNKEL (reference sequence). The V and J ends lost 1 base and 3 bases respectively, with 6 bases between them. The CDR3 sequence: CASSQAAYYGYTF. In nucleotides, the CDR3 is TGTGCCAGCAGCCAAGCAGCGTACTATGGCTACACCTTC.

On this clonotype: A read error may produce the germline difference seen at one junction end. V gene TRBV6-1 combines with J gene TRBJ1-2; 8 nucleotides match TRBD1. The CDR3 loop spans 15 amino acids. In germline, CDR1 is MNHNS, CDR2 SASEGT. CDR3 coding DNA: TGTGCCAGCAGTGAAGCCGGACAGGGTCGGTATGGCTACATCTTC. This codes for CASSEAGQGRYGYIF.

The chain is built from TRBV29-1 and TRBJ2-7, with TRBD1 matching 10 bases. With 2 bases clipped from V and 6 bases from J, the junction kept 7 bases outside the gene matches. This CDR3 comprises 14 residues. Germline V CDR1 and CDR2: SQVTM, ANQGSEA. This CDR3 reads CSVESTGGGREQYF. CDR3 nucleotide sequence: TGCAGCGTTGAATCGACAGGGGGCGGTCGCGAGCAGTACTTC.